The clone carrying this T cell receptor beta chain occurred once. Its matching antigen is unknown. The sample is drawn from a study of T cell responses to AZD1222 COVID-19 vaccine. Overall study findings and caveats: Of the AZD1222 recipients, only 5 or 6 were seropositive at baseline. Once two AZD1222 doses were given, Spike-specific TCR breadth and depth went up. Samples come after the peak T cell response, not at day 14. Of spike-specific TCRs, nearly half reportedly target regions left unmutated in variants.

Produced via immunoSEQ multiplex PCR; TCRdb's table is partial and in-frame only. The repertoire holds nearly 110,000 clones, with around 90% as singletons. The CDR3 length is 14 residues. Trimming removed 1 base at V and 0 bases at J, with 10 bases between. The germline gives CDR1 GTSNPN, CDR2 SVGIG (reference sequence). The gene calls are TRBV30 and TRBJ2-7; D possibly matches TRBD1 or TRBD2 (5 bases each). This receptor was obtained from an adult in good health. The material sequenced was peripheral blood, taken on day 0 of AZD1222 vaccination. The CDR3 loop reads CAWSDEGSSYEQYF. The CDR3, as DNA: TGTGCCTGGAGTGATGAGGGGTCCTCCTACGAGCAGTACTTC.